The clone carrying this T cell receptor beta chain was detected a few times. TCR beta CDR3 sequences were amplified from RNA transcripts. During a first-round RT-PCR of the TCR CDR3, the HTBI primer set was used. In TCRdb, the multiplex PCR reads were re-called with MiXCR into one record per CDR3 protein. The sample has 370,000 or so distinct CDR3 sequences; approximately 15% are singletons. Trimming left V 5 bases short and J 12 bases short, with 11 bases between. The germline CDR1 and CDR2 sequences are SGHTA and FQGNSA. The CDR3 sequence is 12 residues long. The data originate from a study of T cells in Graves' hyperthyroidism and ophthalmopathy.

The V gene is TRBV7-2, the J gene TRBJ1-6; D not resolved. The clonotype was recovered from a man aged 25 to 40 with Graves' hyperthyroidism that later progressed to Graves' ophthalmopathy. The specimen sequenced was blood. The CDR3: CASSLNNKPLHF. The CDR3 bases are TGTGCCAGCAGCCTCAACAACAAACCCCTCCACTTT. The variable domain in full, completed from reference TRBV7-2 and TRBJ1-6, reads GAGVSQSPSNKVTEKGKDVELRCDPISGHTALYWYRQSLGQGLEFLIYFQGNSAPDKSGLPSDRFSAERTGGSVSTLTIQRTQQEDSAVYLCASSLNNKPLHFGNGTRLTVT.